These 31 T cell receptor beta chains were all obtained from the same sample, sequenced in a study of identical twins. TCRdb processed the 5' RACE reads anew with MiXCR; each CDR3 protein has one entry. The repertoire has approximately 600,000 distinct CDR3 sequences, about 7.6% of them found once; the top ten carry 1.5% to 2%. This same sample was also taken into another study, of yellow fever vaccine responses in identical twins.

The sample was PBMCs. All receptors derive from a young woman in good health.

This clonotype was picked up many times. The chain recombines TRBV12-3 or TRBV12-4 with TRBJ1-3; the D gene is possibly TRBD1 (5 bases). This CDR3 is 16 amino acids long. V lost 6 bases and J lost 0, with 15 bases in between. Here the CDR3 reads CASSRDGSFSGNTIYF. Here the CDR3 DNA reads TGTGCCAGCAGCAGGGACGGAAGTTTCTCTGGAAACACCATATATTTT.

The V gene is TRBV12-3 or TRBV12-4, the J gene TRBJ2-1; 8 bases fit TRBD2. The CDR3 sequence is 14 residues long. The V and J ends lost 7 bases and 6 bases, in that order; junction bases with no gene match: 8. Here the CDR3 reads CASTSGSPANEQFF. CDR3 DNA sequence: TGTGCCAGCACTAGCGGGTCCCCGGCCAATGAGCAGTTCTTC.

The chain is built from TRBV7-2 and TRBJ2-7, with 11 bases aligning to TRBD1. Per the germline V gene, CDR1 is SGHTA and CDR2 is FQGNSA. The V and J ends lost 5 bases and 2 bases, in that order; junction bases with no gene match: 8. The length of the CDR3 is 16 residues. CDR3 coding DNA: TGTGCCAGCAGCCTGTATTGGACAGGGGGCCCCTACGAGCAGTACTTC. Its translation: CASSLYWTGGPYEQYF.

This clonotype was counted ten times or more. A junction end diverges from the germline sequence, so it may reflect a read error. This chain links TRBV12-3 or TRBV12-4 with TRBJ2-1, with a weak D call TRBD2 (6 bases). The length of the CDR3 is 14 residues. The CDR3 region has the DNA TGTGCCAGCAGTCTAGCGAACTCCTACAATGAGCAGTTCTTC. Its protein product is CASSLANSYNEQFF.

This clonotype was seen more than once but under ten times. The J gene is TRBJ2-7, the V gene TRBV20-1; D perhaps matches TRBD2 (6 bases). The V gene's germline CDR1 is DFQATT and CDR2 SNEGSKA (reference sequence). The CDR3 sequence is 16 residues long. Trimming cost V 2 bases and J 3 bases, with 20 bases left between them. CDR3 region: CSARFGTPGGIYEQYV. DNA for the CDR3: TGCAGTGCTAGATTCGGGACTCCTGGCGGTATCTACGAGCAGTACGTC.

Ten or more counts support this clonotype. The V call is TRBV27, the J call TRBJ2-5, with TRBD2 identical over 8 bases. The CDR3 is made up of 16 amino acids. V shed 1 base and J 3 bases; nucleotides not matched to a gene: 7. Per the germline V gene, CDR1 is MNHEY and CDR2 is SMNVEV (reference sequence). The CDR3 loop reads CASSLWDGGGKETQYF. The CDR3 bases are TGTGCCAGCAGTTTATGGGACGGGGGGGGAAAAGAGACCCAGTACTTC.

In its sample, this clonotype was seen a few times. J is TRBJ1-6 and V is TRBV5-1; D is unresolved. Germline V gene sequence: CDR1 SGHRS, CDR2 YFSETQ. The CDR3 runs to 15 residues. Trimming left V 0 bases short and J 14 bases short, with 18 bases between. In nucleotides, the CDR3 is TGCGCCAGCAGCTTGGTACCCTCCTTAGGGCTCGCCCTCCACTTT. Residues: CASSLVPSLGLALHF.

This chain links TRBV12-3 or TRBV12-4 with TRBJ2-1; 12 positions match TRBD2. V shed 6 bases, J shed 7 bases, and the junction held 16 bases outside the gene matches. The CDR3 consists of 18 residues. In DNA, the CDR3 is TGTGCCAGCAGGCTCACACCCTTGACTAGCGGGAGAGAAAATGAGCAGTTCTTC. Translated, it gives CASRLTPLTSGRENEQFF.

This clonotype came up many times. The genes are TRBV12-3 or TRBV12-4 and TRBJ1-5, with 10 bases fitting TRBD1. The CDR3 is 15 residues long. The V segment lost 5 bases and the J segment 3 bases; nucleotides outside the gene matches: 4. The CDR3 DNA reads TGTGCCAGCAGTCCCGGGACAGGGGACAATCAGCCCCAGCATTTT. Its protein is CASSPGTGDNQPQHF.

At least ten counts were recorded for this clonotype. The chain is built from TRBV12-3 or TRBV12-4 and TRBJ1-1, with D tentatively TRBD1 (5 bases). The V end lost 6 bases, the J end lost 0 bases, and 17 bases lay between the germline ends. The CDR3 contains 16 residues. The CDR3 region has the DNA TGTGCCAGCAGCCATAATCGGGGCGGCATGAACACTGAAGCTTTCTTT. Protein sequence: CASSHNRGGMNTEAFF.

The table lists this clonotype with many counts. The rearrangement links TRBV4-1 to TRBJ2-3; 13 positions agree with TRBD2. The CDR3 loop spans 17 amino acids. Trimming removed 2 bases from V and 0 bases from J; junction bases left unmatched: 2. In germline, CDR1 is MGHRA, CDR2 YSYEKL. CDR3 in amino acids: CASSQRTSGSSTDTQYF. The DNA for the CDR3 is TGCGCCAGCAGCCAAAGGACTAGCGGGAGTAGCACAGATACGCAGTATTTT.

This chain connects TRBV20-1 to TRBJ2-3; 10 bases fit TRBD2. This CDR3 is built from 15 residues. V gave up 5 bases and J gave up 4 bases; unmatched junction bases: 9. Germline V lookup: CDR1 DFQATT, CDR2 SNEGSKA (reference sequence). The CDR3: CSASNPSGGSDTQYF. DNA for the CDR3: TGCAGTGCTTCTAACCCTAGCGGGGGATCAGATACGCAGTATTTT.

The chain uses TRBV20-1 and TRBJ2-3; maybe TRBD2 (5 bases). V lost 6 bases and J lost 0, with 10 bases in between. Per germline, CDR1 DFQATT and CDR2 SNEGSKA (reference sequence). The CDR3 spans 13 residues. As DNA, the CDR3 is TGCAGTGCCCGGTCGGGGAGCACAGATACGCAGTATTTT. Translating gives CSARSGSTDTQYF.

This clonotype was observed at least ten times. The rearrangement joins TRBV12-3 or TRBV12-4 to TRBJ1-2, with a tentative D call TRBD1 (6 bases). V was clipped by 4 bases and J by 7 bases, with 13 bases between them. This CDR3 is 13 amino acids long. The CDR3 protein is CASSSSGVAGYTF. CDR3 DNA sequence: TGTGCCAGCAGTTCGTCAGGGGTGGCTGGCTACACCTTC.

The chain combines TRBV29-1 with TRBJ2-1; the match to TRBD2 covers 13 bases. CDR3 size: 14 residues. Trimming took 5 bases from V and 6 from J; bases not matched to a gene: 4. CDR1 SQVTM and CDR2 ANQGSEA come from the germline V gene. CDR3 bases: TGCAGCGTTAGGACTAGCGGGAGAGGCAATGAGCAGTTCTTC. Protein: CSVRTSGRGNEQFF.

This clonotype was counted between two and nine times. This chain links TRBV7-9 with TRBJ2-7; tentative D call: TRBD2 (6 bases). Germline values: CDR1 SEHNR, CDR2 FQNEAQ (reference sequence). Trimming left V 5 bases short and J 9 bases short, with 26 bases between. The CDR3 is 16 residues long. The DNA of the CDR3 is TGTGCCAGCAGCCCAGAAAATAGCGGAGTGTTACGGGGGCAGTACTTC. Protein product: CASSPENSGVLRGQYF.

In this sample, this clonotype turned up a few times. This chain connects TRBV24-1 to TRBJ2-1, with D maybe TRBD2 (6 bases). The V gene's germline CDR1 is KGHDR and CDR2 SFDVKD. CDR3 size: 16 residues. The V end was cut by 1 base, the J end by 5 bases, with 14 bases between. CDR3 DNA sequence: TGTGCCACCAGTGATTTCGGGGGTAAAATAGACAATGAGCAGTTCTTC. Translation gives CATSDFGGKIDNEQFF.

This clonotype showed up many times. This CDR3 is CASSPLGTSGSYEQYF. DNA of the CDR3: TGTGCCAGCTCACCACTTGGGACAAGCGGGTCCTACGAGCAGTACTTC. The chain couples TRBV18 to TRBJ2-7; tentatively, D is TRBD1 or TRBD2 (6 bases each). CDR1 is KGHSH, CDR2 LQKENI, per germline. This CDR3 region has 16 residues. V was trimmed by 1 base and J by 1 base, leaving 14 bases between them. The entire variable domain, with the rest obtained from reference TRBV18 and TRBJ2-7, is as follows: NAGVMQNPRHLVRRRGQEARLRCSPMKGHSHVYWYRQLPEEGLKFMVYLQKENIIDESGMPKERFSAEFPKEGPSILRIQQVVRGDSAAYFCASSPLGTSGSYEQYFGPGTRLTVT.

This clonotype was observed a few times. The chain uses TRBV5-1 and TRBJ2-4; 7 bases map to TRBD1. This CDR3 has 12 residues. J lost 14 bases, V lost 4 bases, and 9 bases had no gene match. Germline V lookup: CDR1 SGHRS, CDR2 YFSETQ. The DNA of the CDR3 is TGCGCCAGCAGCGCACTGACAGGGAAGGAGTACTTC. Its translation: CASSALTGKEYF.

This clonotype was picked up many times. The V call is TRBV6-5, the J call TRBJ2-2; 8 nucleotides agree with TRBD2. The germline CDR1 and CDR2 sequences are MNHEY and SVGAGI. J was trimmed by 6 bases and V by 4 bases; bases with no gene match: 4. The length of the CDR3 is 14 residues. The CDR3 coding sequence is TGTGCCAGCAGTTCCTTAGCGGGGTCCGGGGAGCTGTTTTTT. Amino acids: CASSSLAGSGELFF.

There are a few counts of this clonotype. V usage is TRBV6-5 and J usage is TRBJ2-7, with TRBD1 matching over 7 bases. Germline V lookup: CDR1 MNHEY, CDR2 SVGAGI. The V and J ends lost 2 bases and 3 bases, in that order; junction bases with no gene match: 4. The CDR3 is 14 residues long. The CDR3 sequence: CASSYQGQNYEQYF. The CDR3 region has the DNA TGTGCCAGCAGTTACCAGGGACAGAACTACGAGCAGTACTTC.

The table lists this clonotype with a few counts. The DNA of the CDR3 is TGTGCCAGCAGCGTAGGACTAGCGGGAAGTTTAGAGACCCAGTACTTC. Translated: CASSVGLAGSLETQYF. This chain links TRBV5-4 with TRBJ2-5; 12 nucleotides line up with TRBD2. Losses at the gene ends were 4 bases for V and 4 bases for J; bases not matched to a gene: 8. Germline CDR1 is SGHNT and CDR2 is YYREEE (reference sequence). The CDR3 totals 16 residues.

The table lists this clonotype with a few counts. The chain carries TRBV28 and TRBJ2-3; 9 bases map to TRBD1. The CDR3 is 17 residues long. Germline values: CDR1 MDHEN, CDR2 SYDVKM. The V segment lost 5 bases and the J segment 5 bases; nucleotides outside the gene matches: 14. The CDR3 region is CASSRGPGQGRGDTQYF. In DNA, the CDR3 is TGTGCCAGCAGTAGGGGGCCGGGACAGGGTAGGGGAGATACGCAGTATTTT. The full variable domain, completed using reference TRBV28 and TRBJ2-3, is DVKVTQSSRYLVKRTGEKVFLECVQDMDHENMFWYRQDPGLGLRLIYFSYDVKMKEKGDIPEGYSVSREKKERFSLILESASTNQTSMYLCASSRGPGQGRGDTQYFGPGTRLTVL.

This clonotype was counted ten times or more. V usage is TRBV29-1 and J usage is TRBJ2-1; D is unresolved. Germline V lookup: CDR1 SQVTM, CDR2 ANQGSEA. The CDR3 extends over 12 amino acids. V lost 3 bases and J 8 bases, leaving 11 bases between the germline ends. DNA of the CDR3: TGCAGCGTTGAGGACGTAACGGATGAGCAGTTCTTC. Protein: CSVEDVTDEQFF.

The V gene is TRBV12-3 or TRBV12-4, the J gene TRBJ1-3; a weak D match, TRBD1 (5 bases). With 3 bases removed from V and 1 base from J, the gap between germline ends came to 10 bases. CDR3 size: 15 residues. The DNA of the CDR3 is TGTGCCAGCAGTTTTTGGGGGTCTTCTGGAAACACCATATATTTT. Its protein is CASSFWGSSGNTIYF.

In its sample, this clonotype was seen a few times. The V gene is TRBV27, the J gene TRBJ2-1, with a tentative D call TRBD2 (5 bases). V was cut by 8 bases and J by 5 bases, with 19 bases left in between. The CDR3 has 15 amino acids. CDR1 and CDR2 from the germline V gene are MNHEY and SMNVEV (reference sequence). The CDR3 DNA sequence: TGTGCCAGCGGACCCAAGGCCGGGGTAAACAATGAGCAGTTCTTC. It encodes CASGPKAGVNNEQFF.

This clonotype has at least ten counts. This rearrangement joins TRBV4-1 to TRBJ2-6; D is undetermined. The germline V and J ends were trimmed by 6 bases and 0 bases, with 15 bases remaining between them. CDR1 is MGHRA, CDR2 YSYEKL, per germline. This CDR3 comprises 17 residues. The CDR3: CASRYDHQSSGANVLTF. The DNA of the CDR3 is TGCGCCAGCAGATACGACCACCAATCCTCTGGGGCCAACGTCCTGACTTTC.

The chain joins TRBV4-1 to TRBJ2-3; the D call may be TRBD1 or TRBD2 (5 bases each). The CDR3 extends over 13 amino acids. The V end lost 0 bases, the J end lost 6 bases, and 7 bases lay between the germline ends. CDR1 MGHRA and CDR2 YSYEKL come from the germline V gene. CDR3 amino acids: CASSQDREDTQYF. CDR3 sequence (DNA): TGCGCCAGCAGCCAAGACAGGGAGGATACGCAGTATTTT.

This clonotype showed up many times. V usage is TRBV12-3 or TRBV12-4 and J usage is TRBJ1-1; D remains unclear. CDR3 size: 13 residues. Between the trimmed V and J ends, which lost 6 bases and 4 bases, there was a span of 12 bases. CDR3 coding DNA: TGTGCCAGCAGCCCGACGTGGGGCACTGAAGCTTTCTTT. Translating gives CASSPTWGTEAFF.

This clonotype has only a few counts. The CDR3 region is CASSARDRTINEQFF. The CDR3 DNA reads TGTGCCAGCAGTGCCCGGGACAGGACCATCAATGAGCAGTTCTTC. This chain connects TRBV12-3 or TRBV12-4 to TRBJ2-1; 8 bases agree with TRBD1. Trimming at V came to 5 bases and at J to 6 bases, leaving 9 bases not matched to a gene. This CDR3 spans 15 amino acids.

The chain recombines TRBV18 with TRBJ2-3; D remains ambiguous. The CDR3 is 15 residues long. The V gene's germline CDR1 is KGHSH and CDR2 LQKENI. Trimming removed 3 bases from V and 5 bases from J, with 15 bases in between. The CDR3 DNA is TGTGCCAGCTCACCTTCTACTGGTGGTCGAGATACGCAGTATTTT. As protein: CASSPSTGGRDTQYF.